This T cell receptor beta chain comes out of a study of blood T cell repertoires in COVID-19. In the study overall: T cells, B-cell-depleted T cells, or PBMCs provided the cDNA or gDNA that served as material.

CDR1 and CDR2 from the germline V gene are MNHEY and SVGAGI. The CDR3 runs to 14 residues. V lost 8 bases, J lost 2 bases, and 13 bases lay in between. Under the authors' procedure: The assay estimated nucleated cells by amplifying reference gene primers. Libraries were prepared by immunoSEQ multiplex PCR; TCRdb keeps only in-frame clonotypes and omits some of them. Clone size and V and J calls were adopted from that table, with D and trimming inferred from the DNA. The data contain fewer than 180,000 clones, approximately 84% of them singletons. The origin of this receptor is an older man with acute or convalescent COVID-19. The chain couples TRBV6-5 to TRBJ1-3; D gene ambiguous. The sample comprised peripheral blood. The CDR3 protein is CASRVGGAGNTIYF. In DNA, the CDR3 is TGTGCCAGCCGAGTCGGTGGAGCTGGAAACACCATATATTTT.